This is a list of T cell receptor beta chains from one sample in a study of cytomegalovirus exposure and HLA in healthy donors. Repertoires were generated with immunoSEQ multiplex PCR, while TCRdb's copy carries only in-frame clones and drops some. Of approximately 82,000 clones in the sample, about a tenth are singletons; the top ten hold around 24%. The sequenced material came from PBMCs. These receptors all come from a man aged 55 to 70 in good health and CMV-seropositive. CDR3s include the opening cysteine and the closing phenylalanine or tryptophan. Each record gives: D gene, J gene, V gene, clone size, CDR3 protein, CDR3 DNA. D genes are given only for firm matches. Rows may omit the clone size; those that give it use once, few, many or a size class.

NA	TRBJ2-1	TRBV15	NA	CATSRDLLSAGDNEQFF	TGTGCCACCAGCAGAGATCTGTTATCGGCAGGCGACAATGAGCAGTTCTTC
TRBD1	TRBJ2-2	TRBV2	NA	CASRPGTGTGTGELFF	TGTGCCAGCAGGCCCGGGACAGGGACGGGCACCGGGGAGCTGTTTTTT
NA	TRBJ2-6	TRBV5-1	NA	CASSLISSGANVLTF	TGCGCCAGCAGCTTGATCAGCTCTGGGGCCAACGTCCTGACTTTC
NA	TRBJ1-1	TRBV9	few	CASSVVGGRSNTEAFF	TGTGCCAGCAGCGTAGTCGGGGGGCGAAGTAACACTGAAGCTTTCTTT
TRBD2	TRBJ2-5	TRBV19	NA	CASNSAPSGEEAQYF	TGTGCCAGTAACTCTGCGCCTAGCGGGGAGGAGGCCCAGTACTTC
NA	TRBJ1-2	TRBV2	few	CASSERGRETLKGYGYTF	TGTGCCAGCAGTGAAAGAGGCAGGGAAACCCTTAAGGGCTATGGCTACACCTTC
TRBD1	TRBJ1-6	TRBV6-6	NA	CASSPGTGASPLHF	TGTGCCAGCAGCCCCGGGACAGGGGCTTCACCCCTCCACTTT
NA	TRBJ1-3	TRBV30	NA	CAWSSQTSAIYF	TGTGCCTGGAGCTCCCAAACAAGTGCCATATATTTT
TRBD1	TRBJ1-3	TRBV30	few	CAWRRQGWTGNTIYF	TGTGCCTGGAGAAGACAGGGATGGACTGGAAACACCATATATTTT
TRBD1	TRBJ2-7	TRBV9	NA	CASSARQGPYEQYF	TGTGCCAGCAGCGCCAGACAGGGGCCCTACGAGCAGTACTTC
TRBD1	TRBJ1-1	TRBV13	NA	CASSLGQGRGEAFF	TGTGCCAGCAGCTTAGGACAGGGGAGAGGTGAAGCTTTCTTT
NA	TRBJ2-5	TRBV29-1	NA	CSVKDSRETQYF	TGCAGCGTTAAGGACAGTCGGGAGACCCAGTACTTC
TRBD1	TRBJ1-5	TRBV10-3	few	CAISESPTGDQPQHF	TGTGCCATCAGTGAGTCGCCAACAGGGGATCAGCCCCAGCATTTT
TRBD1	TRBJ1-4	TRBV25-1	few	CASSEPTGSYSNEKLFF	TGTGCCAGCAGTGAACCGACAGGGAGCTACTCTAATGAAAAACTGTTTTTT
NA	TRBJ1-5	TRBV7-9	NA	CASSRSDQPQHF	TGTGCCAGCAGCCGTTCGGATCAGCCCCAGCATTTT
TRBD2	TRBJ2-1	TRBV7-9	NA	CASSFLAGVYNEQFF	TGTGCCAGCAGCTTCCTAGCGGGAGTCTACAATGAGCAGTTCTTC
TRBD2	TRBJ2-2	TRBV30	NA	CAWSRASGTRTGELFF	TGTGCCTGGAGTAGGGCTAGCGGGACCCGAACCGGGGAGCTGTTTTTT
TRBD1	TRBJ2-1	TRBV19	NA	CASTGTGGVEQFF	TGTGCCAGTACCGGGACAGGGGGCGTTGAGCAGTTCTTC
NA	TRBJ1-2	TRBV11-2	NA	CASSPTAYGYTF	TGTGCCAGCAGCCCGACAGCCTATGGCTACACCTTC
NA	TRBJ1-6	TRBV18	few	CASSPLMQGSISYNSPLHF	TGTGCCAGCTCACCACTAATGCAGGGCAGCATCTCCTATAATTCACCCCTCCACTTT
TRBD2	TRBJ2-3	TRBV5-4	few	CASSLIGTNTDTQYF	TGTGCCAGCAGCTTGATTGGGACTAACACAGATACGCAGTATTTT
NA	TRBJ2-1	TRBV19	NA	CASLQYTGAYNEQFF	TGTGCCAGTCTGCAGTACACGGGAGCGTACAATGAGCAGTTCTTC
NA	TRBJ2-1	TRBV6-6	few	CASSGGSNEQFF	TGTGCCAGCAGTGGAGGGAGCAATGAGCAGTTCTTC
TRBD1	TRBJ2-3	TRBV4-1	NA	CASSHQERGRSDTQYF	TGCGCCAGCAGCCATCAGGAAAGGGGGCGATCAGATACGCAGTATTTT
TRBD2	TRBJ2-1	TRBV27	NA	CASSFPRQRGINEQFF	TGTGCCAGCAGTTTCCCAAGGCAGCGGGGGATCAATGAGCAGTTCTTC
TRBD1	TRBJ2-5	TRBV6-6	few	CATNRGFQETQYF	TGTGCCACCAACAGGGGGTTCCAAGAGACCCAGTACTTC
TRBD1	TRBJ2-2	TRBV30	NA	CAWFDRGDTGELFF	TGTGCCTGGTTCGACAGGGGGGATACCGGGGAGCTGTTTTTT
NA	TRBJ2-2	TRBV5-6	NA	CASSFVDSINTGELFF	TGTGCCAGCAGCTTCGTTGACTCCATTAACACCGGGGAGCTGTTTTTT
NA	TRBJ2-1	TRBV5-1	NA	CASSLGGLSHNEQFF	TGCGCCAGCAGCTTGGGCGGACTATCCCACAATGAGCAGTTCTTC
NA	TRBJ2-1	TRBV7-6	NA	CASSGRDYEQFF	TGTGCCAGCAGCGGCCGGGACTATGAGCAGTTCTTC
NA	TRBJ2-1	TRBV12-2	NA	CASRPPLGDNNEQFF	TGTGCAAGTCGACCTCCGCTCGGTGATAACAATGAGCAGTTCTTC
NA	TRBJ2-2	TRBV7-3	NA	CASSEYANTGELFF	TGTGCCAGCAGCGAGTACGCGAACACCGGGGAGCTGTTTTTT
NA	TRBJ1-6	TRBV14	NA	CASSQVGGGNSPLHF	TGTGCCAGCAGCCAAGTGGGAGGTGGTAATTCACCCCTCCACTTT
NA	TRBJ2-3	TRBV10-3	NA	CAVGTPSTDTQYF	TGTGCAGTCGGGACACCCAGCACAGATACGCAGTATTTT
NA	TRBJ2-7	TRBV21-1	few	CASSKWRGLLYEQYF	TGTGCCAGCAGCAAATGGAGGGGACTACTCTACGAGCAGTACTTC
TRBD1	TRBJ2-1	TRBV9	few	CASSEIPGTGVFEQFF	TGTGCCAGCAGCGAAATCCCCGGGACAGGGGTTTTTGAGCAGTTCTTC
NA	TRBJ2-1	TRBV12-5	few	CASGLGLDNEQFF	TGTGCTAGTGGTTTGGGGCTAGACAATGAGCAGTTCTTC
NA	TRBJ2-3	TRBV7-6	few	CASSETGGGTDTQYF	TGTGCCAGCAGCGAAACAGGGGGAGGGACAGATACGCAGTATTTT
TRBD1	TRBJ2-7	TRBV5-1	few	CASSPGTVTEQYF	TGCGCCAGCAGCCCAGGGACAGTCACCGAGCAGTACTTC
TRBD2	TRBJ2-5	TRBV5-6	few	CASSFAGGGGTQYF	TGTGCCAGCAGCTTTGCGGGAGGAGGGGGGACCCAGTACTTC
TRBD1	TRBJ1-2	TRBV6-1	few	CASSERTGGYGYTF	TGTGCCAGCAGTGAAAGGACAGGGGGGTATGGCTACACCTTC
NA	TRBJ1-1	TRBV19	few	CASKWSNTEAFF	TGTGCCAGTAAGTGGAGTAACACTGAAGCTTTCTTT
NA	TRBJ1-2	TRBV7-8	few	CASSLGQGLGYTF	TGTGCCAGCAGCTTAGGTCAGGGGTTGGGCTACACCTTC
NA	TRBJ2-1	TRBV6-1	few	CASSEAQAVNEQFF	TGTGCCAGCAGTGAAGCGCAAGCTGTCAACGAGCAGTTCTTC
TRBD1	TRBJ2-7	TRBV10-3	NA	CAIRGTGEDEQYF	TGTGCCATCAGGGGGACAGGCGAGGACGAGCAGTACTTC
TRBD1	TRBJ1-2	TRBV29-1	few	CSVEYRGYGYTF	TGCAGCGTTGAATACAGGGGTTACGGCTACACCTTC
TRBD2	TRBJ2-3	TRBV19	NA	CASIAGGTDTQYF	TGTGCCAGTATAGCGGGGGGCACAGATACGCAGTATTTT
TRBD1	TRBJ2-5	TRBV7-3	few	CASSPTGLETQYF	TGTGCCAGCAGCCCGACAGGGTTGGAGACCCAGTACTTC
TRBD2	TRBJ2-5	TRBV7-6	NA	CASSLGGGADGTQYF	TGTGCCAGCAGCTTAGGCGGGGGGGCCGACGGGACCCAGTACTTC
TRBD2	TRBJ2-1	TRBV14	NA	CASSQIAGGPYNEQFF	TGTGCCAGCAGCCAAATAGCGGGAGGGCCGTACAATGAGCAGTTCTTC
NA	TRBJ1-1	TRBV7-3	NA	CASSLLGGTEAFF	TGTGCCAGCAGCTTATTAGGGGGAACTGAAGCTTTCTTT
TRBD2	TRBJ2-6	TRBV7-9	few	CASRAGGRAGANVLTF	TGTGCCAGCAGAGCGGGGGGGAGGGCTGGGGCCAACGTCCTGACTTTC
NA	TRBJ2-5	TRBV5-1	NA	CASSLLEETQYF	TGCGCCAGCAGCTTGCTGGAGGAGACCCAGTACTTC
NA	TRBJ2-7	TRBV10-3	few	CAISDGTQRYEQYF	TGTGCCATCAGTGATGGGACTCAACGGTACGAGCAGTACTTC
TRBD2	TRBJ2-1	TRBV9	few	CASSVVGGGPYNEQFF	TGTGCCAGCAGCGTAGTCGGGGGAGGGCCCTACAATGAGCAGTTCTTC
NA	TRBJ2-1	TRBV6-1	NA	CASSERWGRAIDEQFF	TGTGCCAGCAGTGAACGATGGGGCAGGGCGATCGATGAGCAGTTCTTC
NA	TRBJ2-1	TRBV7-8	NA	CASSLRRVTGDEQFF	TGTGCCAGCAGCTTACGGCGGGTCACGGGCGATGAGCAGTTCTTC
NA	TRBJ2-1	TRBV28	few	CASSQKDYLSEQFF	TGTGCCAGCAGCCAAAAGGACTACCTTAGTGAGCAGTTCTTC